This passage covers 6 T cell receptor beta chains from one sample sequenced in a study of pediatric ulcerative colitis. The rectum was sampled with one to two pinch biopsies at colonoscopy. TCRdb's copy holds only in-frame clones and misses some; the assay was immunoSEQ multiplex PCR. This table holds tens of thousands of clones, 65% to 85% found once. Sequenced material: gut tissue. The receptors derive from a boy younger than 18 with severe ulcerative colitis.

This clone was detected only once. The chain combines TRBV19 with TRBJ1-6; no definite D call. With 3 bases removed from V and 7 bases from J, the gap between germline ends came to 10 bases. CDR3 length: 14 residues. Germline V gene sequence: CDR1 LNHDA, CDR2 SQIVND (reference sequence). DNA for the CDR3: TGTGCCAGTAGTATCGGCAGGACGAATTCACCCCTCCACTTT. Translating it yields CASSIGRTNSPLHF.

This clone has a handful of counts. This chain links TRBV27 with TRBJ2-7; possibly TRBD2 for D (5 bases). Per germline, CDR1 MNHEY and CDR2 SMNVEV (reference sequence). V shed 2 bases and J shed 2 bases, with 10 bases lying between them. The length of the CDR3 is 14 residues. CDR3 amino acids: CASSLAADTYEQYF. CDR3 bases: TGTGCCAGCAGTTTAGCAGCGGATACCTACGAGCAGTACTTC.

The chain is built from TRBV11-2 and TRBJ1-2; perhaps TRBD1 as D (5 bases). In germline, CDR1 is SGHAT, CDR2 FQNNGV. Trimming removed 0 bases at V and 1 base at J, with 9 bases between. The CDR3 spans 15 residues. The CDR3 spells CASSLEGAVNYGYTF. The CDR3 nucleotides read TGTGCCAGCAGCTTAGAAGGGGCGGTTAACTATGGCTACACCTTC.

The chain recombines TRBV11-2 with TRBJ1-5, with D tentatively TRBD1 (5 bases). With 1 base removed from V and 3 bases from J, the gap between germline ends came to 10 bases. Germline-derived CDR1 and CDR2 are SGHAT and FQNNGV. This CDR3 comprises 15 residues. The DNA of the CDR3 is TGTGCCAGCAGCTTAGGCAGGGACTTCAATCAGCCCCAGCATTTT. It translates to CASSLGRDFNQPQHF.

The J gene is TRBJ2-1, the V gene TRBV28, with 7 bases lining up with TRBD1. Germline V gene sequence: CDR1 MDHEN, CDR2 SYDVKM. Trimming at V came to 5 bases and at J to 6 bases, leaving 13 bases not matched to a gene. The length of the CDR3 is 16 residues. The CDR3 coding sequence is TGTGCCAGCAGTCAACAGGGGTTCCTGTCCGGCAATGAGCAGTTCTTC. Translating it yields CASSQQGFLSGNEQFF. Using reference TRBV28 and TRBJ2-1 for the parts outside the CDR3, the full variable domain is DVKVTQSSRYLVKRTGEKVFLECVQDMDHENMFWYRQDPGLGLRLIYFSYDVKMKEKGDIPEGYSVSREKKERFSLILESASTNQTSMYLCASSQQGFLSGNEQFFGPGTRLTVL.

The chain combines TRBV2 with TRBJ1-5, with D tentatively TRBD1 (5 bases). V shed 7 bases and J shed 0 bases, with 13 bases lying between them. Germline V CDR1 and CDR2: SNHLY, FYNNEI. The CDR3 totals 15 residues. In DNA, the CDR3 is TGTGCCAGCACCTCGGGGGGGGTTAGCAATCAGCCCCAGCATTTT. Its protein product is CASTSGGVSNQPQHF.